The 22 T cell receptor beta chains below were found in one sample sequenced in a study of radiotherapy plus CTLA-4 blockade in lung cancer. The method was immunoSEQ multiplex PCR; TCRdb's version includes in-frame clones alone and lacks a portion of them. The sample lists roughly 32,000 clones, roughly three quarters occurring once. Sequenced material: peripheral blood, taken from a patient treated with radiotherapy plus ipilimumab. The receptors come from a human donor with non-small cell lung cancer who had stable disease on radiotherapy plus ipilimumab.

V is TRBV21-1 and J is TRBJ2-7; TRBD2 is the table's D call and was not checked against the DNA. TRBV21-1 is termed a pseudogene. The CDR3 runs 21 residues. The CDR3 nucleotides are TGTGCCAGCAGCAAGTCTCAGCTTTTTGCTAGCGGGAGGGCCTTATCCTACGAGCAGTACTTC. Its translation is CASSKSQLFASGRALSYEQYF.

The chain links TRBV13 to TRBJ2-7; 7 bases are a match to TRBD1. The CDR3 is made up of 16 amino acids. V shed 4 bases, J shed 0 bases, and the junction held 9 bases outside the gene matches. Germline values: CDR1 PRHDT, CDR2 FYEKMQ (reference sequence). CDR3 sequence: CASSSIKDRSSYEQYF. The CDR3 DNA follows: TGTGCCAGCAGCTCCATAAAGGACAGGAGCTCCTACGAGCAGTACTTC.

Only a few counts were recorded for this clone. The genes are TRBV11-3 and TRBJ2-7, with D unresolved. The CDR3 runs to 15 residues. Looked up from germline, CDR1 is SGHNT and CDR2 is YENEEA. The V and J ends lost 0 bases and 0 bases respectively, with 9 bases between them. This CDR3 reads CASSLERRSSYEQYF. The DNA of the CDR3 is TGTGCCAGCAGCTTAGAGAGGCGTAGCTCCTACGAGCAGTACTTC.

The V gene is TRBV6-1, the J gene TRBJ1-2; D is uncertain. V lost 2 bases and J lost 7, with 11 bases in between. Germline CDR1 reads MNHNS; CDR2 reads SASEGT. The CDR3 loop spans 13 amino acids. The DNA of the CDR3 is TGTGCCAGCAGTGAATTGACTCTAGTTGGCTACACCTTC. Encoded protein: CASSELTLVGYTF.

CDR3 sequence (DNA): TGTGCCTGGAGTGTGGGAGGGGCGAGCAATCAGCCCCAGCATTTT. This encodes CAWSVGGASNQPQHF. The rearrangement uses TRBV30 and TRBJ1-5; maybe TRBD1 (5 bases). The CDR3 sequence is 15 residues long. Trimming removed 0 bases at V and 1 base at J, with 10 bases between. Looked up from germline, CDR1 is GTSNPN and CDR2 is SVGIG (reference sequence).

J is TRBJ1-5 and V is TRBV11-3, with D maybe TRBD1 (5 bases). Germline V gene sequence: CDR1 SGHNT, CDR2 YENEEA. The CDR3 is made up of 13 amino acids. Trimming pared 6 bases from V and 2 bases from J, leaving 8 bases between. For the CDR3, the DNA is TGTGCCAGCAGTTTACAGGGCAATCAGCCCCAGCATTTT. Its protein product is CASSLQGNQPQHF.

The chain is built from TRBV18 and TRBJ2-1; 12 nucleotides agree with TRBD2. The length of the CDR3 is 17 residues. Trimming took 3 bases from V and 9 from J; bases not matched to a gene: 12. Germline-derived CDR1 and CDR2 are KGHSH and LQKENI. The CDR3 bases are TGTGCCAGCTCACCCTTTTTGACTAGCGGGAGTAATGGTGAGCAGTTCTTC. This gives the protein CASSPFLTSGSNGEQFF.

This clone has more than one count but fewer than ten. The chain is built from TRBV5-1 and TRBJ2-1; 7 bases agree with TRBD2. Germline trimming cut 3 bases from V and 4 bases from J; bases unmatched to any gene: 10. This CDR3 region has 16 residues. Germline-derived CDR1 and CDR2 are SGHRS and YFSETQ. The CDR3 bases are TGCGCCAGCAGCTGGGGGAGGGGCGGGAGTTACAATGAGCAGTTCTTC. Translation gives CASSWGRGGSYNEQFF.

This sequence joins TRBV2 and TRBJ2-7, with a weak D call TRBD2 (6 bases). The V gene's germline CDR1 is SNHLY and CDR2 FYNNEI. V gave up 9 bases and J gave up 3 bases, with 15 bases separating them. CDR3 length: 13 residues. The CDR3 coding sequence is TGTGCCAGGAGGGGACTTCTAGACTACGAGCAGTACTTC. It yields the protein CARRGLLDYEQYF.

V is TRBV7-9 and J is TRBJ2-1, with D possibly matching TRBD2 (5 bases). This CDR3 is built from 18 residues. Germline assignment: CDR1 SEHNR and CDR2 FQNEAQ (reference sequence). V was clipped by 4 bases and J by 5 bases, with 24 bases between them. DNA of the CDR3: TGTGCCAGCAGCTCCACCCCCCTACTAGATCAGGTGGACAATGAGCAGTTCTTC. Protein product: CASSSTPLLDQVDNEQFF.

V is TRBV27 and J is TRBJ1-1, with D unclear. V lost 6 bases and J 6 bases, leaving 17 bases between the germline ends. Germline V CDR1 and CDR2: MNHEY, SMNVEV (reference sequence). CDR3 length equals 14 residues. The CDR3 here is CASSPFWVNAEAFF. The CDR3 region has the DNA TGTGCCAGCAGCCCTTTCTGGGTTAATGCTGAAGCTTTCTTT.

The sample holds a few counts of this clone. The chain's CDR3 is CASSSWTGGDEQFF. CDR3 sequence (DNA): TGCGCCAGCAGCTCGTGGACAGGGGGCGATGAGCAGTTCTTC. This chain uses TRBV5-1 with TRBJ2-1; TRBD1 aligns across 11 bases. Germline V lookup: CDR1 SGHRS, CDR2 YFSETQ. V dropped 3 bases and J dropped 8; count of bases not matched to a gene: 4. This CDR3 is built from 14 residues. The variable domain in full, with the rest retrieved from reference TRBV5-1 and TRBJ2-1, is KAGVTQTPRYLIKTRGQQVTLSCSPISGHRSVSWYQQTPGQGLQFLFEYFSETQRNKGNFPGRFSGRQFSNSRSEMNVSTLELGDSALYLCASSSWTGGDEQFFGPGTRLTVL.

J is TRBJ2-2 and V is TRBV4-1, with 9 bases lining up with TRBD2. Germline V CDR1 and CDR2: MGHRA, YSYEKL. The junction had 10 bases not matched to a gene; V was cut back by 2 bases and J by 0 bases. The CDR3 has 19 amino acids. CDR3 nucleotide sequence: TGCGCCAGCAGCCAATGGCCAGCGGGAGGACTCGCGAACACCGGGGAGCTGTTTTTT. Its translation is CASSQWPAGGLANTGELFF.

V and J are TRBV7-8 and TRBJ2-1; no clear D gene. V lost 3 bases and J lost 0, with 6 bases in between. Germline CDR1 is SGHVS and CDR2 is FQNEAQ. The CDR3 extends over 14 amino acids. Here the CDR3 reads CASSLASSYNEQFF. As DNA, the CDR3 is TGTGCCAGCAGCTTGGCTAGCTCCTACAATGAGCAGTTCTTC.

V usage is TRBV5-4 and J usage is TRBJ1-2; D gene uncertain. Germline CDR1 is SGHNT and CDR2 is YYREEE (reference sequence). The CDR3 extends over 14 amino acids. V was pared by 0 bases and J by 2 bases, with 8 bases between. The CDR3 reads CASSLVGRNYGYTF. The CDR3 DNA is TGTGCCAGCAGCTTGGTTGGTCGCAACTATGGCTACACCTTC.

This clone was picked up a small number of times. CDR3: CASSVEGQRATEQFF. The CDR3 nucleotides are TGTGCCAGCAGCGTAGAAGGGCAGCGCGCTACTGAGCAGTTCTTC. The chain carries TRBV9 and TRBJ2-1; D gene unclear. The V and J ends lost 0 bases and 9 bases respectively, with 16 bases between them. Looked up from germline, CDR1 is SGDLS and CDR2 is YYNGEE. This CDR3 comprises 15 residues.

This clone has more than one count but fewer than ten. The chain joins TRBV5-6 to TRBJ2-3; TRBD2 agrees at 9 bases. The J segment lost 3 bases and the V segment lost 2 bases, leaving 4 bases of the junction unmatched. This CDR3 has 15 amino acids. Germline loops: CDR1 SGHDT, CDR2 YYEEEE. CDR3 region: CASSFASGATDTQYF. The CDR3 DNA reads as TGTGCCAGCAGCTTCGCTAGCGGGGCAACAGATACGCAGTATTTT.

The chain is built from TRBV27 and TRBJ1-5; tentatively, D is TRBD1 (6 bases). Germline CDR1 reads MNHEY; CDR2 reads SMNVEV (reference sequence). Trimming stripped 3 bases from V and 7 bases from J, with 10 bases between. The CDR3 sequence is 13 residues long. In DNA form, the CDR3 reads TGTGCCAGCAGTTTGACAGGCAGGCAGCCCCAGCATTTT. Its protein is CASSLTGRQPQHF.

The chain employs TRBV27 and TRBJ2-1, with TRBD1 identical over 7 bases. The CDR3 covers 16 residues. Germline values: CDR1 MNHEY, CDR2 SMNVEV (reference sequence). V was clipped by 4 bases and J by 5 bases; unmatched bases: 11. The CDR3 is CASSSLRGQNDNEQFF. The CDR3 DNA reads TGTGCCAGCAGTTCCCTTAGGGGACAGAACGACAATGAGCAGTTCTTC.

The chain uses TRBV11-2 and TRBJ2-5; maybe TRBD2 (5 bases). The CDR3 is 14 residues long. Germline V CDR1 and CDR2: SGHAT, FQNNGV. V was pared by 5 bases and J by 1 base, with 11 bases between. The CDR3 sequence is CASSGSGLQETQYF. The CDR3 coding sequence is TGTGCCAGCAGCGGGAGCGGACTCCAAGAGACCCAGTACTTC.

The CDR3 loop is CASSDKKTSYEQYF. Here the CDR3 DNA reads TGTGCCAGCAGCGATAAGAAAACCTCCTACGAGCAGTACTTC. This chain uses TRBV7-9 with TRBJ2-5; D gene uncertain. The J call may be wrong; the DNA end is better matched by TRBJ2-7. The germline CDR1 and CDR2 sequences are SEHNR and FQNEAQ (reference sequence). The CDR3 has 14 amino acids.

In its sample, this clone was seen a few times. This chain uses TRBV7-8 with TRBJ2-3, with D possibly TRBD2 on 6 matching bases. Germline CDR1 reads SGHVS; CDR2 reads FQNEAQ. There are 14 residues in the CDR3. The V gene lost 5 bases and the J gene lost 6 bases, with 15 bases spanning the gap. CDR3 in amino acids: CASSPGTPADTQYF. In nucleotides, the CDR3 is TGTGCCAGCAGCCCCGGGACTCCCGCGGATACGCAGTATTTT. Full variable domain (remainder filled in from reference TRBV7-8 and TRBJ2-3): GAGVSQSPRYKVAKRGQDVALRCDPISGHVSLFWYQQALGQGPEFLTYFQNEAQLDKSGLPSDRFFAERPEGSVSTLKIQRTQQEDSAVYLCASSPGTPADTQYFGPGTRLTVL.